These 25 T cell receptor beta chains were sequenced from one sample in a study of T cell repertoires in cytomegalovirus infection. Each CDR3 protein is one row after TCRdb ran MiXCR on the reads. The sample records about 890,000 distinct CDR3 sequences, around 32% being singletons. Their specific antigens are unknown. The sample here was cultured CD8+ T cells from PBMCs, taken from culture after CMV antigen stimulation. These receptors originate from a human donor in good health (CMV status not recorded). Some clones in this sample may be carry-over from other donors' samples.

A few counts support this clonotype. V and J are TRBV9 and TRBJ1-6, with a weak D call TRBD1 (5 bases). This CDR3 has 15 residues. Trimming pared 0 bases from V and 11 bases from J, leaving 15 bases between. CDR1 is SGDLS and CDR2 is YYNGEE in the germline V gene. CDR3 amino acids: CASSVEEGQGTPLHF. Here the CDR3 DNA reads TGTGCCAGCAGCGTAGAGGAGGGGCAGGGCACACCCCTCCACTTT.

The V call is TRBV12-3 or TRBV12-4, the J call TRBJ1-3; D possibly corresponds to TRBD1 (5 bases). The CDR3 totals 14 residues. Trimming shortened V by 6 bases and J by 8 bases, and 17 bases separated the two germline ends. This CDR3 is CASSFPPGADTIYF. Here the CDR3 DNA reads TGTGCCAGCAGCTTTCCCCCCGGGGCGGACACCATATATTTT.

This clonotype was detected a few times. The chain couples TRBV6-2 or TRBV6-3 to TRBJ2-1, with D unclear. CDR3 length equals 14 residues. Looked up from germline, CDR1 is MNHEY and CDR2 is SVGEGT. V was pared by 0 bases and J by 6 bases, with 9 bases between. The CDR3 bases are TGTGCCAGCAGTTACTCGAGTAAGTCCAATGAGCAGTTCTTC. It encodes CASSYSSKSNEQFF.

This chain's CDR3 is CASSLSRDSTHPDTQYF. The CDR3, as DNA: TGTGCCAGCAGTCTCTCGAGGGACAGCACCCACCCAGATACGCAGTATTTT. The V call is TRBV9, the J call TRBJ2-3, with 7 positions matching TRBD1. The ends lost 5 bases at V and 4 bases at J; junction bases unmatched: 16. Looked up from germline, CDR1 is SGDLS and CDR2 is YYNGEE. This CDR3 spans 17 amino acids.

This clonotype was seen more than once but under ten times. The gene calls are TRBV6-5 and TRBJ1-4; possible D gene TRBD1, 5 bases. Germline CDR1 and CDR2: MNHEY and SVGAGI. Deletions cut 5 bases from V and 6 bases from J, with 22 bases between. This CDR3 contains 17 residues. The CDR3 bases are TGTGCCAGCAGTGCGTCGGGTGGGGCTGCGACTTATGAAAAACTGTTTTTT. It codes for CASSASGGAATYEKLFF.

The genes are TRBV12-3 or TRBV12-4 and TRBJ2-2, with TRBD1 matching over 11 bases. The CDR3 runs to 16 residues. V gave up 6 bases and J gave up 3 bases; unmatched junction bases: 6. Here the CDR3 reads CASRGPGQGDTGELFF. As DNA, the CDR3 is TGTGCCAGCAGGGGACCGGGACAGGGGGACACCGGGGAGCTGTTTTTT.

The gene calls are TRBV29-1 and TRBJ2-3, with a tentative D call TRBD2 (7 bases). The germline V gene has CDR1 SQVTM and CDR2 ANQGSEA. This CDR3 is built from 16 residues. Trimming removed 3 bases at V and 0 bases at J, with 16 bases between. CDR3 nucleotide sequence: TGCAGCGTTGATGGGACAAGGGGGGGGAGCACAGATACGCAGTATTTT. This translates into CSVDGTRGGSTDTQYF.

This sequence joins TRBV12-3 or TRBV12-4 and TRBJ2-3; possibly TRBD1 for D (6 bases). Trimming stripped 5 bases from V and 2 bases from J, with 11 bases between. The CDR3 extends over 14 amino acids. The CDR3 region is CASSHTGNTDTQYF. CDR3 nucleotide sequence: TGTGCCAGCAGTCATACAGGGAACACAGATACGCAGTATTTT.

The chain is built from TRBV19 and TRBJ2-1; possible D gene TRBD1, 6 bases. The CDR3 extends over 18 amino acids. Looked up from germline, CDR1 is LNHDA and CDR2 is SQIVND (reference sequence). Trimming pared 3 bases from V and 2 bases from J, leaving 20 bases between. The CDR3, as DNA: TGTGCCAGTAGTATGGCAACAGGGATCGCTGGGGCCTACAATGAGCAGTTCTTC. This gives the protein CASSMATGIAGAYNEQFF.

The V gene is TRBV5-1, the J gene TRBJ2-2; the match to TRBD2 covers 7 bases. V was clipped by 8 bases and J by 6 bases; unmatched bases: 10. The CDR3 runs to 14 residues. The germline gives CDR1 SGHRS, CDR2 YFSETQ. This CDR3 is CASGPAGPPGELFF. The CDR3 DNA follows: TGCGCCAGTGGACCAGCGGGGCCCCCCGGGGAGCTGTTTTTT.

This clonotype occurred a few times. The genes are TRBV6-6 and TRBJ2-7, with 8 bases identical to TRBD1. V dropped 6 bases and J dropped 7; count of bases not matched to a gene: 8. The CDR3 runs to 13 residues. The germline CDR1 and CDR2 sequences are MNHNY and SVGAGI (reference sequence). The CDR3 DNA follows: TGTGCCAGCAGCTGGACAGGGTTAAGGGAGCAGTACTTC. It yields the protein CASSWTGLREQYF.

This clonotype was recorded only once. The genes are TRBV7-9 and TRBJ1-2; perhaps TRBD1 as D (5 bases). Trimming removed 3 bases at V and 6 bases at J, with 14 bases between. The CDR3 extends over 14 amino acids. Looked up from germline, CDR1 is SEHNR and CDR2 is FQNEAQ (reference sequence). DNA for the CDR3: TGTGCCAGCAGCTTGTGGGACGCGGTAAATGGCTACACCTTC. This translates into CASSLWDAVNGYTF.

In its sample, this clonotype was seen a few times. The chain combines TRBV7-6 with TRBJ2-5; no clear D. Trimming took off 5 bases at V and 5 bases at J, with 9 bases between the two ends. The germline gives CDR1 SGHVS, CDR2 FNYEAQ. The CDR3 loop spans 12 amino acids. CDR3 DNA: TGTGCCAGCAGCCCCTATGGGGAGACCCAGTACTTC. Translating gives CASSPYGETQYF. Filled out from reference TRBV7-6 and TRBJ2-5, the complete variable domain reads GAGVSQSPRYKVTKRGQDVALRCDPISGHVSLYWYRQALGQGPEFLTYFNYEAQQDKSGLPNDRFSAERPEGSISTLTIQRTEQRDSAMYRCASSPYGETQYFGPGTRLLVL.

There are a few counts of this clonotype. The chain joins TRBV14 to TRBJ1-4; D unresolved. The CDR3 covers 15 residues. CDR1 and CDR2 (germline): SGHDN, FVKESK. The V and J ends lost 0 bases and 3 bases respectively, with 8 bases between them. In DNA form, the CDR3 reads TGTGCCAGCAGCCAAGATAGAGTATCTAATGAAAAACTGTTTTTT. It translates to CASSQDRVSNEKLFF.

This clonotype appeared once. The V gene is TRBV27, the J gene TRBJ2-2, with a tentative D call TRBD1 (6 bases). CDR3 size: 14 residues. V lost 6 bases and J lost 7, with 15 bases in between. The germline CDR1 and CDR2 sequences are MNHEY and SMNVEV (reference sequence). The CDR3 is CASRNRASGGELFF. The DNA of the CDR3 is TGTGCCAGCAGGAACAGGGCCTCTGGCGGGGAGCTGTTTTTT.

The CDR3 spells CASSLIPNTGELFF. CDR3 nucleotide sequence: TGTGCCAGCAGTTTAATACCGAACACCGGGGAGCTGTTTTTT. The V call is TRBV27, the J call TRBJ2-2, with D uncertain. The germline CDR1 and CDR2 sequences are MNHEY and SMNVEV (reference sequence). This CDR3 spans 14 amino acids. V lost 2 bases, J lost 0 bases, and 4 bases lay in between.

This chain connects TRBV20-1 to TRBJ1-3; 7 bases align to TRBD1. The CDR3 has 14 residues. The junction had 4 bases not matched to a gene; V was cut back by 5 bases and J by 0 bases. Germline lookup yields CDR1 DFQATT and CDR2 SNEGSKA (reference sequence). The CDR3 bases are TGCAGTGCTTTGGACAGGTTCTCTGGAAACACCATATATTTT. Its translation: CSALDRFSGNTIYF.

V and J are TRBV3-1 and TRBJ1-5, with 7 bases aligning to TRBD1. This CDR3 spans 17 amino acids. Germline trimming cut 8 bases from V and 2 bases from J; bases unmatched to any gene: 15. The germline gives CDR1 LGHDT, CDR2 YNNKEL (reference sequence). The CDR3 DNA reads as TGTGCCAGCTCAGGGGGTCCGAGCGGCGGGGGCAATCAGCCCCAGCATTTT. It specifies CASSGGPSGGGNQPQHF.

There are many counts of this clonotype. The chain links TRBV10-3 to TRBJ2-3; 14 bases map to TRBD2. The length of the CDR3 is 16 residues. V lost 6 bases, J lost 7 bases, and 9 bases stayed unmatched. Germline CDR1 reads ENHRY; CDR2 reads SYGVKD. This CDR3 reads CAIRGLAGEKPNTQYF. The CDR3 bases are TGTGCCATCAGGGGACTAGCGGGGGAAAAGCCAAATACGCAGTATTTT.

The V call is TRBV28, the J call TRBJ2-7; no reliable D call. The CDR3 has 15 residues. Deletions cut 7 bases from V and 0 bases from J, with 16 bases between. Germline CDR1 is MDHEN and CDR2 is SYDVKM. CDR3 protein: CASINTVSFSYEQYF. The CDR3 DNA follows: TGTGCCAGCATCAATACAGTGAGCTTCTCCTACGAGCAGTACTTC.

Concerning this clonotype: A read error may explain this, as a much larger clone is one base away. The chain is built from TRBV7-6 and TRBJ2-1; D gene uncertain. Trimming took off 1 base at V and 3 bases at J, with 10 bases between the two ends. Germline V gives CDR1 SGHVS, CDR2 FNYEAQ. This CDR3 comprises 15 residues. Here the CDR3 DNA reads TGTGCCAGCAGCTTAGTGTCCAATTACTACAATGAGCAGTTCTTC. It codes for CASSLVSNYYNEQFF.

On this clonotype itself: A read error may explain this, as a much larger clone is one base away. The chain recombines TRBV7-9 with TRBJ2-1; TRBD1 agrees at 9 bases. The CDR3 sequence is 15 residues long. CDR1 and CDR2 from the germline V gene are SEHNR and FQNEAQ (reference sequence). The CDR3 region is CANSRGQGIRNEQFF. The CDR3 nucleotides read TGTGCCAACAGCAGGGGACAGGGAATACGAAATGAGCAGTTCTTC.

This clonotype was recorded a few times. The chain uses TRBV6-5 and TRBJ2-2; 12 bases align to TRBD1. Trimming cost V 6 bases and J 7 bases; bases outside gene matches: 6. CDR1 MNHEY and CDR2 SVGAGI come from the germline V gene. This CDR3 has 15 amino acids. Written as DNA, the CDR3 is TGTGCCAGCAGGCGGGACAGGGGGCCGATCGGGGAGCTGTTTTTT. Translation gives CASRRDRGPIGELFF.

Note on this clonotype: Since the CDR3 does not end with the conserved phenylalanine or tryptophan, this likely comes from a read error. V is TRBV12-3 or TRBV12-4 and J is TRBJ1-2, with D tentatively TRBD1 (5 bases). The CDR3 loop spans 16 amino acids. Trimming took 6 bases from V and 0 from J, leaving 17 bases between them. The CDR3 nucleotides are TGTGCCAGCAGAGACGAACTGGGGGAAACTAACTATGGCTACACCCTC. Protein product: CASRDELGETNYGYTL.

This clonotype was recorded a few times. V is TRBV29-1 and J is TRBJ2-1; possibly TRBD1 for D (6 bases). Per the germline V gene, CDR1 is SQVTM and CDR2 is ANQGSEA. V was clipped by 3 bases and J by 0 bases, with 12 bases between them. The CDR3 runs 15 residues. The CDR3: CSVEPGESSYNEQFF. The CDR3 region has the DNA TGCAGCGTTGAGCCAGGGGAGAGCTCCTACAATGAGCAGTTCTTC.